Shown below are 26 T cell receptor beta chains from a single sample sequenced in a study of a mutant IDH1 vaccine in newly diagnosed glioma. Noted time point: week 35, safety follow-up. Every vaccine dose comprised 300 ug of mutant IDH1 20-mer peptide plus topical imiquimod. Generated by immunoSEQ multiplex PCR, the TCRdb table keeps only in-frame clones and is missing some. The sample lists around 30,000 clones; roughly 77% were seen once. No cognate antigen is known for these TCRs. The source was PBMCs, collected from a glioma patient whose treatment included an IDH1 peptide vaccine. The receptors shown here come from a man aged 35 to 55 with glioma. Some clones in this sample may be carry-over from other donors' samples.

The rearrangement uses TRBV5-1 and TRBJ2-7, with D perhaps matching TRBD1 or TRBD2 (6 bases each). V shed 3 bases and J shed 4 bases, with 17 bases lying between them. CDR1 is SGHRS and CDR2 is YFSETQ in the germline V gene. This CDR3 spans 15 amino acids. CDR3 in amino acids: CASSSRWGAGYEQYF. For the CDR3, the DNA is TGCGCCAGCAGCTCCCGGTGGGGGGCGGGGTACGAGCAGTACTTC.

This clone was seen more than once but under ten times. The J gene is TRBJ1-1, the V gene TRBV5-8, with D possibly being TRBD1 (5 bases). CDR1 and CDR2 from the germline V gene are SGHTS and YDEGEE. The CDR3 extends over 11 amino acids. With 2 bases removed from V and 9 bases from J, the gap between germline ends came to 8 bases. This chain's CDR3 is CASSFRDQAFF. Written as DNA, the CDR3 is TGTGCCAGCAGCTTCAGGGACCAAGCTTTCTTT.

The V and J genes are TRBV2 and TRBJ2-1; 9 bases are a match to TRBD2. Germline CDR1 SNHLY, CDR2 FYNNEI. The CDR3 has 16 residues. CDR3 DNA: TGTGCGGACCACTTGGGGCGGGGGGGCCCCTACAATGAGCAGTTCTTC. Protein product: CADHLGRGGPYNEQFF.

The chain couples TRBV5-4 to TRBJ2-6; tentative D call: TRBD1 (6 bases). Germline V CDR1 and CDR2: SGHNT, YYREEE (reference sequence). V shed 2 bases and J shed 2 bases, with 11 bases lying between them. This CDR3 is built from 16 residues. In DNA form, the CDR3 reads TGTGCCAGCAGCTTTTTACAGGGACCTGGGGCCAACGTCCTGACTTTC. Its protein is CASSFLQGPGANVLTF.

In its sample, this clone was seen a few times. The chain uses TRBV5-1 and TRBJ1-1, with D hard to call. Germline CDR1 is SGHRS and CDR2 is YFSETQ. V dropped 0 bases and J dropped 4 bases, with 13 bases sitting between them. The CDR3 has 15 residues. CDR3 in amino acids: CASSLVGGRSTEAFF. DNA for the CDR3: TGCGCCAGCAGCTTGGTAGGCGGGAGATCCACTGAAGCTTTCTTT. Full variable domain (rest looked up from reference TRBV5-1 and TRBJ1-1): KAGVTQTPRYLIKTRGQQVTLSCSPISGHRSVSWYQQTPGQGLQFLFEYFSETQRNKGNFPGRFSGRQFSNSRSEMNVSTLELGDSALYLCASSLVGGRSTEAFFGQGTRLTVV.

V and J are TRBV28 and TRBJ2-6; D unclear. Germline loops: CDR1 MDHEN, CDR2 SYDVKM. Trimming shortened V by 4 bases and J by 1 base, and 5 bases separated the two germline ends. The CDR3 totals 14 residues. Written as DNA, the CDR3 is TGTGCCAGCAGTTGGCTGTCTGGGGCCAACGTCCTGACTTTC. Encoded protein: CASSWLSGANVLTF.

CDR3 bases: TGCAGCGTTGGAAAGGGTGAGGGTGAAAAACTGTTTTTT. Protein: CSVGKGEGEKLFF. This rearrangement joins TRBV29-1 to TRBJ1-4; no definite D call. CDR1 is SQVTM, CDR2 ANQGSEA, per germline. Deletions cut 4 bases from V and 7 bases from J, with 13 bases between. The CDR3 length is 13 residues. The variable domain in full, with the rest retrieved from reference TRBV29-1 and TRBJ1-4, is SAVISQKPSRDICQRGTSLTIQCQVDSQVTMMFWYRQQPGQSLTLIATANQGSEATYESGFVIDKFPISRPNLTFSTLTVSNMSPEDSSIYLCSVGKGEGEKLFFGSGTQLSVL.

This clone was recorded once. A junction boundary mismatches the germline segment, possibly from a read error. The chain recombines TRBV7-8 with TRBJ1-1; possible D gene TRBD1, 6 bases. The CDR3 totals 14 residues. The germline V gene encodes CDR1 SGHVS and CDR2 FQNEAQ. CDR3 loop: CASSASTGGTGAFF. The CDR3, as DNA: TGTGCCAGCAGCGCCTCGACAGGAGGGACTGGAGCTTTCTTT.

The chain has TRBV9 and TRBJ1-2, with TRBD1 matching 7 bases. CDR1 is SGDLS and CDR2 is YYNGEE in the germline V gene. The CDR3 has 12 amino acids. Trimming at V came to 10 bases and at J to 7 bases, leaving 10 bases not matched to a gene. CDR3 amino acids: CALRGLHCGYTF. The CDR3 region has the DNA TGTGCCCTGAGGGGGCTGCACTGTGGCTACACCTTC.

V usage is TRBV10-3 and J usage is TRBJ2-3, with no clear D. Trimming took 3 bases from V and 1 from J, leaving 11 bases between them. The CDR3 has 15 amino acids. From germline, CDR1 is ENHRY and CDR2 SYGVKD. CDR3 coding DNA: TGTGCCATCAGTGAAAGAACTGGGGGCACAGATACGCAGTATTTT. Protein sequence: CAISERTGGTDTQYF.

The chain employs TRBV14 and TRBJ2-5; D is possibly TRBD1 (7 bases). V lost 4 bases, J lost 5 bases, and 17 bases lay in between. In germline, CDR1 is SGHDN, CDR2 FVKESK. The CDR3 length is 15 residues. This CDR3 is CASSLWTGRGETQYF. The CDR3, as DNA: TGTGCCAGCAGCCTATGGACAGGCCGGGGGGAGACCCAGTACTTC.

This chain joins TRBV6-5 and TRBJ1-2, with TRBD1 matching 7 bases. The trim removed 5 bases at V and 8 bases at J, leaving 2 bases unmatched. The CDR3 runs to 11 residues. Germline-derived CDR1 and CDR2 are MNHEY and SVGAGI. The CDR3 DNA reads TGTGCCAGCAGTCAGGGGGGAGGCTACACCTTC. Translating it yields CASSQGGGYTF.

This chain joins TRBV4-1 and TRBJ1-2, with D tentatively TRBD1 (6 bases). Per germline, CDR1 MGHRA and CDR2 YSYEKL. The CDR3 covers 17 residues. V gave up 0 bases and J gave up 4 bases, with 18 bases separating them. The CDR3 here is CASSQDQSGETFYGYTF. Written as DNA, the CDR3 is TGCGCCAGCAGCCAAGATCAATCAGGGGAAACCTTCTATGGCTACACCTTC.

CDR3 nucleotide sequence: TGCGCCAGCAGCTTGGTAGCAGGGGGCATTTCCTACAATGAGCAGTTCTTC. Its translation: CASSLVAGGISYNEQFF. The rearrangement uses TRBV5-1 and TRBJ2-1; 8 nucleotides line up with TRBD1. The V gene end was trimmed by 0 bases and the J gene end by 1 base; junction bases not matched to a gene: 6. The germline CDR1 and CDR2 sequences are SGHRS and YFSETQ. This CDR3 spans 17 amino acids. The entire variable domain, with the rest obtained from reference TRBV5-1 and TRBJ2-1, is as follows: KAGVTQTPRYLIKTRGQQVTLSCSPISGHRSVSWYQQTPGQGLQFLFEYFSETQRNKGNFPGRFSGRQFSNSRSEMNVSTLELGDSALYLCASSLVAGGISYNEQFFGPGTRLTVL.

The chain links TRBV18 to TRBJ2-7, with D tentatively TRBD2 (5 bases). V lost 3 bases and J 4 bases, leaving 10 bases between the germline ends. CDR3 size: 13 residues. CDR1 and CDR2 from the germline V gene are KGHSH and LQKENI. This chain's CDR3 is CASSPRTEYEQYF. CDR3 nucleotide sequence: TGTGCCAGCTCACCTCGGACTGAGTACGAGCAGTACTTC.

The table lists this clone with a count of one. J is TRBJ2-3 and V is TRBV14; no reliable D call. CDR3 length: 15 residues. Trimming shortened V by 4 bases and J by 0 bases, and 11 bases separated the two germline ends. Germline assignment: CDR1 SGHDN and CDR2 FVKESK. CDR3 DNA: TGTGCCAGCAGCCCGTTCGGAACTAGCACAGATACGCAGTATTTT. Residues: CASSPFGTSTDTQYF.

V and J are TRBV5-1 and TRBJ2-1; 10 positions agree with TRBD1. V was clipped by 6 bases and J by 5 bases; unmatched bases: 14. The CDR3 sequence is 17 residues long. Germline loops: CDR1 SGHRS, CDR2 YFSETQ. DNA of the CDR3: TGCGCCAGCACCCCAAGAACCAGGACAGGGGGTCACAATGAGCAGTTCTTC. It translates to CASTPRTRTGGHNEQFF. The variable domain in full, completed from reference TRBV5-1 and TRBJ2-1, reads KAGVTQTPRYLIKTRGQQVTLSCSPISGHRSVSWYQQTPGQGLQFLFEYFSETQRNKGNFPGRFSGRQFSNSRSEMNVSTLELGDSALYLCASTPRTRTGGHNEQFFGPGTRLTVL.

V and J are TRBV29-1 and TRBJ1-2; D might be TRBD1 (6 bases). CDR3 size: 11 residues. Germline V CDR1 and CDR2: SQVTM, ANQGSEA. The germline V and J ends were trimmed by 4 bases and 4 bases, with 7 bases remaining between them. The chain's CDR3 is CSVGTVYGYTF. The CDR3 bases are TGCAGCGTTGGGACAGTCTATGGCTACACCTTC. Full variable domain (remainder filled in from reference TRBV29-1 and TRBJ1-2): SAVISQKPSRDICQRGTSLTIQCQVDSQVTMMFWYRQQPGQSLTLIATANQGSEATYESGFVIDKFPISRPNLTFSTLTVSNMSPEDSSIYLCSVGTVYGYTFGSGTRLTVV.

This clone was recorded only once. An end of the junction differs from the germline gene, which may be a read error. V is TRBV7-7 and J is TRBJ2-3; D tentatively reads TRBD1 or TRBD2 (5 bases each). The CDR3 contains 13 residues. Germline assignment: CDR1 SSHAT and CDR2 FNYEAQ (reference sequence). The CDR3 DNA sequence: TGTGCTAGCAGCTTAGTGAGGGGAGATACGCAGTATTTT. This encodes CASSLVRGDTQYF.

This chain joins TRBV11-2 and TRBJ2-5; perhaps TRBD2 as D (6 bases). CDR1 and CDR2 (germline): SGHAT, FQNNGV. V was shortened by 6 bases and J by 2 bases, with 16 bases between the two germline ends. This CDR3 has 15 residues. Written as DNA, the CDR3 is TGTGCCAGCAGTCCCCAAGGCCTAGCGCAAGAGACCCAGTACTTC. This codes for CASSPQGLAQETQYF.

The chain combines TRBV30 with TRBJ1-4; the match to TRBD1 covers 9 bases. This CDR3 has 14 residues. Germline loops: CDR1 GTSNPN, CDR2 SVGIG (reference sequence). V was clipped by 0 bases and J by 7 bases; unmatched bases: 3. The CDR3 here is CAWSVQGALEKLFF. CDR3 sequence (DNA): TGTGCCTGGAGTGTACAGGGGGCCCTTGAAAAACTGTTTTTT.

The chain has TRBV9 and TRBJ2-1; tentatively, D is TRBD2 (5 bases). Germline V gives CDR1 SGDLS, CDR2 YYNGEE. The CDR3 is 16 amino acids. Trimming stripped 0 bases from V and 0 bases from J, with 10 bases between. The CDR3 sequence: CASSVAGSGSYNEQFF. CDR3 bases: TGTGCCAGCAGCGTAGCGGGGTCAGGCTCCTACAATGAGCAGTTCTTC.

This clone was detected only a few times. The CDR3 sequence: CASSQDRIGLNTEAFF. CDR3 DNA: TGCGCCAGCAGCCAAGATCGTATAGGGCTGAACACTGAAGCTTTCTTT. The V and J genes are TRBV4-3 and TRBJ1-1; unclear D gene. Germline assignment: CDR1 LGHNA and CDR2 YSLEER. CDR3 size: 16 residues. The V gene lost 0 bases and the J gene lost 0 bases, with 11 bases spanning the gap.

The chain couples TRBV7-9 to TRBJ1-4, with a weak D call TRBD1 (5 bases). V dropped 5 bases and J dropped 7 bases, with 14 bases sitting between them. From germline, CDR1 is SEHNR and CDR2 FQNEAQ (reference sequence). The CDR3 length is 14 residues. The CDR3 DNA reads TGTGCCAGCAGCCCGGGACGGCGGGGTGAAAAACTGTTTTTT. It is translated as CASSPGRRGEKLFF.

The V call is TRBV4-1, the J call TRBJ1-5, with D unresolved. The V gene's germline CDR1 is MGHRA and CDR2 YSYEKL. The V end lost 1 base, the J end lost 4 bases, and 5 bases lay between the germline ends. There are 13 residues in the CDR3. CDR3 loop: CASSQGSNQPQHF. As DNA, the CDR3 is TGCGCCAGCAGCCAAGGGTCTAATCAGCCCCAGCATTTT.

This clone was seen only a few times. The chain links TRBV20-1 to TRBJ2-7; D gene uncertain. V lost 2 bases and J 5 bases, leaving 7 bases between the germline ends. Germline V gives CDR1 DFQATT, CDR2 SNEGSKA (reference sequence). This CDR3 has 11 amino acids. CDR3: CSARLFDEQYF. In nucleotides, the CDR3 is TGCAGTGCTAGACTATTCGACGAGCAGTACTTC.